This TCR beta chain appears in the sequencing data of a study of T cell responses to AZD1222 COVID-19 vaccine. About the study: Second doses at about 4 or about 12 weeks were pooled.

The study's findings and limits: Just six AZD1222 recipients were seropositive at baseline. The peak T cell response came first, and repertoires were sampled only after it. The donor cohort was predominantly white British with a female majority, and clonal diversity may have been underestimated.

This clone was counted only a few times. What it binds is not known. This CDR3 comprises 10 residues. Trimming removed 8 bases from V and 4 bases from J, with 5 bases in between. Looked up from germline, CDR1 is SEHNR and CDR2 is FQNEAQ (reference sequence). Method: immunoSEQ multiplex PCR; TCRdb's copy keeps in-frame clones and lacks some. The sample lists about 140,000 clones, approximately 90% occurring once. The chain joins TRBV7-9 to TRBJ1-1; D unclear. The TCR comes from an adult in good health. The specimen comprised peripheral blood, sampled on day 0 of AZD1222 vaccination. The CDR3 DNA reads TGTGCCAGCTCTGGCACTGAAGCTTTCTTT. Translating it yields CASSGTEAFF.